Listed below are T cell receptor beta chains from one sample, sequenced in a study of shared clonotypes between healthy human individuals. TCRdb's table, derived via immunoSEQ multiplex PCR, lists solely in-frame clones and lacks some. The sample records approximately 500,000 clones, over 75% being singletons. The sequenced material came from PBMCs. All receptors derive from a woman between 40 and 55 years old in good health. Some clones in this sample may be carry-over from other donors' samples. The CDR3 runs from the conserved cysteine through the conserved F or W. The D gene is left open where the match is weak. Only some rows state a clone size, as once, few, many or a class for expanded clones.

TGTGCCAGCAGCCAAGTAACAGGGGATCAGCCCCAGCATTTT	CASSQVTGDQPQHF	TRBV4-2	TRBJ1-5	TRBD1	NA
TGTGCCAGCAGCTTAGACAATGAAAAACTGTTTTTT	CASSLDNEKLFF	TRBV7-9	TRBJ1-4	NA	NA
TGTGCCAGCAGCTTAGAATTCTCGACAGGGGGGTACAATGAGCAGTTCTTC	CASSLEFSTGGYNEQFF	TRBV7-8	TRBJ2-1	TRBD1	NA
TGCGCCACCCGGGACAATTCCTACGAGCAGTACTTC	CATRDNSYEQYF	TRBV10-2	TRBJ2-7	NA	NA
TGTGCCAGCAGTATTAATGGGGGCGGAAGCACAGATACGCAGTATTTT	CASSINGGGSTDTQYF	TRBV6-4	TRBJ2-3	NA	NA
TGTGCCGGCCGACAGGGACCCTACAATGAGCAGTTCTTC	CAGRQGPYNEQFF	TRBV30	TRBJ2-1	TRBD1	NA
TGTGCCAGCAGCTTAGGTTTTACAGGGGGAGCCGTCAACTATGGCTACACCTTC	CASSLGFTGGAVNYGYTF	TRBV11-2	TRBJ1-2	TRBD1	NA
TGTGCCAGCTCATCAAGGACTAGCGGGACCACAGATACGCAGTATTTT	CASSSRTSGTTDTQYF	TRBV18	TRBJ2-3	TRBD2	NA
TGTGCCAGCAGCTTCGGACTAGCGGGAGACGATGATACGCAGTATTTT	CASSFGLAGDDDTQYF	TRBV11-3	TRBJ2-3	TRBD2	NA
TGTGCCAGTAGTGTGACAGGGAACGCTGAAGCTTTCTTT	CASSVTGNAEAFF	TRBV19	TRBJ1-1	TRBD1	medium-sized
TGTGCCACCAGCAGAGACAGGGGACCCTACGAGCAGTACTTC	CATSRDRGPYEQYF	TRBV15	TRBJ2-7	NA	NA
TGCGCCAGCAGCCCGGGCGTTGCAACTAATGAAAAACTGTTTTTT	CASSPGVATNEKLFF	TRBV5-1	TRBJ1-4	NA	NA
TGTGCCAGCAGCTTAGGGCAGGGAGTGACCCAGTACTTC	CASSLGQGVTQYF	TRBV7-9	TRBJ2-5	NA	NA
TGTGCCAGCAGCTTAGCGCCCAGCCCGGTCTACGAGCAGTACTTC	CASSLAPSPVYEQYF	TRBV7-6	TRBJ2-7	NA	NA
TGTGCCTGGAGTCAGGAAGAGACCCAGTACTTC	CAWSQEETQYF	TRBV30	TRBJ2-5	NA	NA
TGTGCCAGCAACCCTCAGGGGACCTCTGGGGCCAACGTCCTGACTTTC	CASNPQGTSGANVLTF	TRBV7-2	TRBJ2-6	NA	NA
TGTGCCAGCAGCGACAGAAGGGGAGGACTAGCGGGAGTGGCAGATACGCAGTATTTT	CASSDRRGGLAGVADTQYF	TRBV7-2	TRBJ2-3	TRBD2	NA
TGTGCCAGCAGCTTATCCCGGGGCGGCGGGAGTCTCGATGAGCAGTTCTTC	CASSLSRGGGSLDEQFF	TRBV13	TRBJ2-1	TRBD2	NA
TGCAGCGTTCAAAGGCCTAGCGGGAAGTCCTACAATGAGCAGTTCTTC	CSVQRPSGKSYNEQFF	TRBV29-1	TRBJ2-1	TRBD2	NA
TGTGCCAGCAGCCCGTCCCGTCGGGGAAAACTGTTTTTT	CASSPSRRGKLFF	TRBV7-2	TRBJ1-4	NA	NA
TGTGCCAGCAGCTTAGCGGCGCCAGGGGCCAGTTCAGGCACTGAAGCTTTCTTT	CASSLAAPGASSGTEAFF	TRBV7-9	TRBJ1-1	NA	NA
TGTGCCAGCAGTTTGAGGCAGGGTCACGGCTACACCTTC	CASSLRQGHGYTF	TRBV27	TRBJ1-2	NA	NA
TGCGCCAGCAGCTTGGAGGACCATAGCACAGATACGCAGTATTTT	CASSLEDHSTDTQYF	TRBV5-1	TRBJ2-3	NA	NA
TGTGCCAGGCACATATTATCTAGAAACACCATATATTTT	CARHILSRNTIYF	TRBV30	TRBJ1-3	NA	NA
TGTGCCAGCAGTTTATTTAGCGGAGCTTACAATGAGCAGTTCTTC	CASSLFSGAYNEQFF	TRBV28	TRBJ2-1	NA	NA
TGTGCCAGCAGCTTAACGGGGAACACTGAAGCTTTCTTT	CASSLTGNTEAFF	TRBV7-6	TRBJ1-1	NA	NA
TGTGCCAGCAGCACACTAGCGGGAGAAGAGACCCAGTACTTC	CASSTLAGEETQYF	TRBV5-6	TRBJ2-5	TRBD2	NA
TGTGCCAGTTTCGGACACCTGGACCAAGAAAGCATTCAGTACTTC	CASFGHLDQESIQYF	TRBV28	TRBJ2-4	NA	NA
TGTGCCAGCAGCTTAATTCTAGTTAACACCATATATTTT	CASSLILVNTIYF	TRBV7-3	TRBJ1-3	NA	NA